The clone carrying this T cell receptor (beta chain) has at least ten counts. This sample is part of a study of patients and donors after allogeneic stem cell transplantation. MiXCR, run by TCRdb on the RT-PCR reads, gives a single entry per CDR3 protein. This sample has 410,000 or so distinct CDR3 sequences, with approximately 16% found just once. J was trimmed by 6 bases and V by 6 bases; bases with no gene match: 6. This CDR3 region has 13 residues. Material for sequencing was blood, either unsorted or a sorted T cell fraction (not recorded which). The source is a human donor who was either an allogeneic HSCT recipient or a stem cell or donor lymphocyte infusion donor (not recorded which). It is not recorded whose cells these are; they may come from a transplant donor. The chain couples TRBV12-3 or TRBV12-4 to TRBJ2-7; 9 bases are shared with TRBD2. The DNA for the CDR3 is TGTGCCAGCAGCATGAGCGGGGGGACCGAGCAGTACTTC. Translation: CASSMSGGTEQYF.